Given below is one T cell receptor (beta chain) in context. Its antigen is not known. This sample was taken from a study of cytomegalovirus exposure and HLA in healthy donors. Study observations and caveats: Earlier analysis yielded a pattern in which most TCR beta V segments were productive about 90% or about 30% of the time. Accurate predictions that matched the HLA-A and HLA-B alleles of most subjects were reportedly made from TCR beta sequences. Information on immune exposure was restricted to one variable (CMV serostatus).

V lost 1 base and J lost 4; bases outside the gene matches: 1. Germline V gene sequence: CDR1 SGHVS, CDR2 FNYEAQ. This CDR3 region has 14 residues. The PCR contained 60 Vbeta and 13 Jbeta primers. Assay used: immunoSEQ multiplex PCR; TCRdb lists only in-frame clones, some missing. The table shows over 100,000 clones, with 76% occurring only once. The rearrangement uses TRBV7-6 and TRBJ2-1, with TRBD2 identical over 7 bases. The source is a woman aged 45-60 years in good health and CMV-seropositive. The sample was PBMCs. CDR3 DNA sequence: TGTGCCAGCAGCTTAGGCGGGGGTTACAATGAGCAGTTCTTC. It yields the protein CASSLGGGYNEQFF.